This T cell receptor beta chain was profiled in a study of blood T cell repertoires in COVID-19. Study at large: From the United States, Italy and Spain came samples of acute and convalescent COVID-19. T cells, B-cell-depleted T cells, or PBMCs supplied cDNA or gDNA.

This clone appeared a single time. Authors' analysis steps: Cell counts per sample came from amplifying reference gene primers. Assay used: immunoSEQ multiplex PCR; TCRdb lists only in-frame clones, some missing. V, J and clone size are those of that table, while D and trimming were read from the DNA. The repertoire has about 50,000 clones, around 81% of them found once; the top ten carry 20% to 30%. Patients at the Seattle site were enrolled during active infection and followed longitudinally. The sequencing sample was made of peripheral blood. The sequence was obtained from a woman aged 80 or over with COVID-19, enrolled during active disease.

Here the CDR3 DNA reads TGCAGCGTTGAAGATGAGAGAAACGGGGAGCTGTTTTTT. Amino acids: CSVEDERNGELFF. This chain uses TRBV29-1 with TRBJ2-2; D is uncertain. V was clipped by 0 bases and J by 7 bases, with 9 bases between them. The V gene's germline CDR1 is SQVTM and CDR2 ANQGSEA. This CDR3 comprises 13 residues.